This is a list of T cell receptor beta chains from one sample in a study of blood T cell repertoires in COVID-19. Repertoires were generated with immunoSEQ multiplex PCR, while TCRdb's copy carries only in-frame clones and drops some. The profile covers approximately 220,000 clones, with around nine tenths appearing a single time and approximately 0.69% taken by the ten largest. Sequencing used peripheral blood. Receptors were obtained from a man in his forties with acute or convalescent COVID-19. The CDR3 runs from the conserved cysteine through the conserved F or W. D genes are given only for firm matches. A row's size may be missing; if present it is once, few, many or a size class.

CDR3 DNA,CDR3 protein,J gene,clone size,D gene,V gene
TGCGCCAGCAGCCAAATCTACCGGGACAGTAATGAAAAACTGTTTTTT,CASSQIYRDSNEKLFF,TRBJ1-4,.,TRBD1,TRBV4-3
TGTGCCAGCAGTGACTCGAGACTAGCGGGAGGGCCTGGGTCCTCTGGTGAGCAGTTCTTC,CASSDSRLAGGPGSSGEQFF,TRBJ2-1,.,TRBD2,TRBV6-4
TGTGCCAGTACCCTGCCGCAGGGGGCTAAATCCGGGGAGCTGTTTTTT,CASTLPQGAKSGELFF,TRBJ2-2,.,TRBD1,TRBV19
TGTGCCAGCTCGGACAGGGTCCAAGAGACCCAGTACTTC,CASSDRVQETQYF,TRBJ2-5,.,TRBD1,TRBV18
TGTGCCAGCAGTTACTCTTTACGGCAGCCCCAGCATTTT,CASSYSLRQPQHF,TRBJ1-5,.,.,TRBV6-5
TGTGCCAGCAGAGGTTCAGGGGGAAACACCATATATTTT,CASRGSGGNTIYF,TRBJ1-3,.,.,TRBV12-3/TRBV12-4
TGTGCCAGCAGAGGACTAGCGGGAGGCCCGAACACCGGGGAGCTGTTTTTT,CASRGLAGGPNTGELFF,TRBJ2-2,.,TRBD2,TRBV2
TGTGCCAGCAGCCAAGATATGACAGGCTACTATGGCTACACCTTC,CASSQDMTGYYGYTF,TRBJ1-2,.,.,TRBV3-1/TRBV3-2
TGTGCCAGCAGCTTAGACCCGGGTAACTATGGCTACACCTTC,CASSLDPGNYGYTF,TRBJ1-2,.,.,TRBV7-2
TGTGCCAGCAGCCGGACTAGAATTGAGGACACCGGGGAGCTGTTTTTT,CASSRTRIEDTGELFF,TRBJ2-2,.,TRBD2,TRBV9
TGTGCCAGCAGCCGTGGGACAGCCCCTAATCAGCCCCAGCATTTT,CASSRGTAPNQPQHF,TRBJ1-5,.,TRBD1,TRBV6-6
TGTGCCAGTAGTACCCTTCTGGCGGGGCTCTCTGGAAACACCATATATTTT,CASSTLLAGLSGNTIYF,TRBJ1-3,.,.,TRBV19
TGTGCCAGCAGCCTGGGCCCATATGGCTACACCTTC,CASSLGPYGYTF,TRBJ1-2,.,.,TRBV12-3/TRBV12-4
TGCGCCAGCAGCTCGACTAGCGGGGGTCAAGAGACCCAGTACTTC,CASSSTSGGQETQYF,TRBJ2-5,once,TRBD2,TRBV5-1
TGTGCCAGCTCCCGGCACGGACTGAGCTCTGGAAACACCATATATTTT,CASSRHGLSSGNTIYF,TRBJ1-3,few,.,TRBV7-2
TGTGCCTGGGATGGGTCGAGAGTGCGGACCGGGGAGCTGTTTTTT,CAWDGSRVRTGELFF,TRBJ2-2,.,.,TRBV30
TGTGCCAGCAGCCTTGGGGCCCACCTCACCTATGGCTACACCTTC,CASSLGAHLTYGYTF,TRBJ1-2,.,.,TRBV3-1/TRBV3-2
TGTGCCAGCAGCTTCCTGACATTCCACAGGGGGGTCAATCAGCCCCAGCATTTT,CASSFLTFHRGVNQPQHF,TRBJ1-5,few,TRBD1,TRBV5-4
TGTGCCAGCAGCTTCGGGAGGGAGAACTACAATGAGCAGTTCTTC,CASSFGRENYNEQFF,TRBJ2-1,.,TRBD2,TRBV7-3
TGCGCCAGCAGCCCCGGGACAGGGGCCCAAGGCTACACCTTC,CASSPGTGAQGYTF,TRBJ1-2,.,TRBD1,TRBV5-1
TGTGCCAGCAGTTACTCGACAGTTTCAGTTTTAGTCTTT,CASSYSTVSVLVF,TRBJ1-1,.,.,TRBV6-2/TRBV6-3
TGTGCCAGCAGTGGCGGCGGGAGTCGTGGTGGAGAGACCCAGTACTTC,CASSGGGSRGGETQYF,TRBJ2-5,.,TRBD2,TRBV6-1